A selection of T cell receptor beta chains follows, all from one sample in a study of cytomegalovirus exposure and HLA in healthy donors. TCRdb's table, derived via immunoSEQ multiplex PCR, lists solely in-frame clones and lacks some. The sample consists of approximately 160,000 clones, around 90% of them appearing once. The sample was PBMCs. These receptors all stem from a young woman in good health and CMV-seropositive. Each CDR3 is given with its conserved first and last residue. A D gene is named only where the DNA matches it firmly. Size tells how often a clone was seen (once, few, many) or the class of an expanded clone, and some rows leave it out.

size,V,D,J,DNA,CDR3
-,TRBV19,-,TRBJ1-1,TGTGCCAGTAGTATGTGGGGGGGCCCGGGTGAAGCTTTCTTT,CASSMWGGPGEAFF
-,TRBV5-1,TRBD1,TRBJ1-1,TGCGCCAGCAGCCCGAGACAGGGGGAGATCACTGAAGCTTTCTTT,CASSPRQGEITEAFF
-,TRBV7-3,TRBD2,TRBJ2-7,TGTGCCAGCAGCTCCAGCCGACTAGCGCGAGCGGGTTACGAGCAGTACTTC,CASSSSRLARAGYEQYF
-,TRBV9,-,TRBJ2-1,TGTGCCAGCAGCGACCGTAGGGCCCTCGGGGAGCGACCCTCCTACAATGAGCAGTTCTTC,CASSDRRALGERPSYNEQFF
-,TRBV4-1,-,TRBJ2-1,TGCGCCAGCAGCCAAGTACCGCTAGCAGGGGCCAGTGTCTCCTACAATGAGCAGTTCTTC,CASSQVPLAGASVSYNEQFF
few,TRBV19,-,TRBJ1-5,TGTGCCAGTAGTTTTACAGGTGACAATCAGCCCCAGCATTTT,CASSFTGDNQPQHF
-,TRBV30,-,TRBJ1-1,TGTGCCTGGACGATTGGCATAAACACTGAAGCTTTCTTT,CAWTIGINTEAFF
-,TRBV5-1,-,TRBJ1-4,TGCGCCAGCAGCTTGGTGGCAGGGGAGGGTGAAAAACTGTTTTTT,CASSLVAGEGEKLFF
-,TRBV5-6,-,TRBJ2-7,TGTGCCAGCAGCTTGGACGGAGCCTTCTACGAGCAGTACTTC,CASSLDGAFYEQYF
-,TRBV10-2,TRBD2,TRBJ2-1,TGCGCCAGCAGCCCTGGACTAGCGAGCGTGGAGCAGTTCTTC,CASSPGLASVEQFF
-,TRBV15,TRBD1,TRBJ1-2,TGTGCCACCAGCAGCCAACAGGGGGCGCGTGGCTACACCTTC,CATSSQQGARGYTF
-,TRBV6-5,TRBD1,TRBJ2-7,TGTGCCAGCAGTTTCAACAGGGGGCCCTACGAGCAGTACTTC,CASSFNRGPYEQYF
-,TRBV6-5,-,TRBJ2-2,TGTGCCAGCAGTTACTTAGGAGGGCCGAACACCGGGGAGCTGTTTTTT,CASSYLGGPNTGELFF
-,TRBV25-1,-,TRBJ2-2,TGTGCCAGCAGTGGCCCGCTAGCCGGGGAGCTGTTTTTT,CASSGPLAGELFF
-,TRBV6-6,TRBD2,TRBJ2-5,TGTGCCAGCAGTGCCCAGGGAGGGGCGGGAGTTGAGACCCAGTACTTC,CASSAQGGAGVETQYF
-,TRBV5-8,-,TRBJ2-7,TGTGCCAGCAGCTTACCCGGACTTGACTCCTACGAGCAGTACTTC,CASSLPGLDSYEQYF